This T cell receptor (beta chain) was recovered during a study of T cell changes during pregnancy in multiple sclerosis. Germline assignment: CDR1 KGHSH and CDR2 LQKENI. This CDR3 has 16 amino acids. The V segment lost 3 bases and the J segment 6 bases; nucleotides outside the gene matches: 13. Data came from immunoSEQ multiplex PCR; TCRdb stores just in-frame clones and leaves some out. The sample gives around 56,000 clones, over 75% of which show up once; under 2% is in the top ten. The sequenced sample was peripheral blood, obtained after pregnancy. The chain employs TRBV18 and TRBJ2-7, with 8 bases fitting TRBD1. The source of this sequence is a female donor with multiple sclerosis, enrolled in a pregnancy study. CDR3 sequence reads: CASSPTGPGQVSEQYF. Written as DNA, the CDR3 is TGTGCCAGCTCACCGACAGGGCCGGGACAGGTTTCCGAGCAGTACTTC.